The clone carrying this TCR beta chain has a handful of counts. The antigen is not known. This sample is drawn from a study of cytomegalovirus exposure and HLA in healthy donors. General study findings and limits: In a later analysis, compared with equally common non-associated chains, HLA-associated beta chains were more expanded. Most of the CMV-associated TCR beta chains (in a later analysis) appeared to be HLA-restricted.

The CDR3 totals 16 residues. V gave up 4 bases and J gave up 6 bases; unmatched junction bases: 10. Germline CDR1 reads MGHRA; CDR2 reads YSYEKL. The PCR had 60 Vbeta and 13 Jbeta primers. The repertoire was sequenced with immunoSEQ multiplex PCR; TCRdb's copy has only in-frame clones and lacks some. The data hold 150,000 to 200,000 clones, with roughly three quarters observed a single time. The source is a man aged 18 to 30 in good health and CMV-seropositive. Sequencing used PBMCs. The V and J genes are TRBV4-1 and TRBJ2-2, with TRBD2 identical over 8 bases. CDR3 region: CASSPPSGGPPGELFF. CDR3 coding DNA: TGCGCCAGCAGCCCCCCCTCGGGGGGGCCTCCCGGGGAGCTGTTTTTT.